These T cell receptor beta chains were read from a single sample in a study of response to subunit inactivated influenza vaccine. TCRdb re-analysed the RT-PCR reads in MiXCR, keeping a single row per CDR3 protein. Among around 530,000 distinct CDR3 sequences listed, approximately 12% were seen once. Specimen: PBMCs from blood, collected on the day of vaccination. The receptors shown here come from a man aged 50 to 60 who received an inactivated influenza vaccine. The CDR3 runs from the conserved cysteine through the conserved F or W. The order of the fields is clone size, D gene, J gene, V gene, CDR3 length, CDR3 protein, CDR3 DNA. A D gene is named only where the DNA matches it firmly. Expanded clones are given a class, and other clones once, few, many or no size at all.

few,TRBD2,TRBJ2-7,TRBV7-9,15,CASSPILAGPYEQYF,TGTGCCAGCAGCCCGATCCTAGCGGGCCCCTACGAGCAGTACTTC
once,TRBD1,TRBJ2-7,TRBV2,16,CASSELIRTGELEQYF,TGTGCCAGCAGTGAATTGATTAGGACAGGGGAGCTCGAGCAGTACTTC
few,-,TRBJ2-3,TRBV24-1,15,CATSETDPRADTQYF,TGTGCCACCAGTGAAACGGACCCGAGAGCAGATACGCAGTATTTT
-,-,TRBJ2-1,TRBV12-3/TRBV12-4,15,CASSFLEGSYNEQFF,TGTGCCAGCAGTTTTTTAGAGGGAAGTTACAATGAGCAGTTCTTC
-,-,TRBJ2-2,TRBV7-2,15,CASSLVLGNTGELFF,TGTGCCAGCAGCTTAGTACTAGGGAACACCGGGGAGCTGTTTTTT
-,-,TRBJ1-2,TRBV12-3/TRBV12-4,15,CASIIYSRGGYGYTF,TGTGCCAGCATCATATACTCACGGGGCGGCTATGGCTACACCTTC
-,TRBD1,TRBJ2-5,TRBV5-1,17,CASSLNPTGTSQETQYF,TGCGCCAGCAGCTTAAATCCGACAGGGACGAGCCAAGAGACCCAGTACTTC
few,-,TRBJ2-7,TRBV5-1,13,CASSPQGTYEQYF,TGCGCCAGCAGCCCGCAGGGAACCTACGAGCAGTACTTC
many,-,TRBJ2-5,TRBV12-3/TRBV12-4,14,CASSSALTQETQYF,TGTGCCAGCAGTTCGGCCCTGACCCAAGAGACCCAGTACTTC
many,TRBD2,TRBJ2-2,TRBV11-2,15,CASSFGLAMAGELFF,TGTGCCAGCAGCTTTGGACTAGCAATGGCCGGGGAGCTGTTTTTT
few,-,TRBJ2-1,TRBV20-1,13,CSARTGQENEQFF,TGCAGTGCTAGAACCGGGCAGGAGAATGAGCAGTTCTTC
few,-,TRBJ1-3,TRBV5-1,16,CASRYSLGGSGNTIYF,TGCGCCAGCAGATATTCTCTCGGGGGCTCTGGAAACACCATATATTTT
-,-,TRBJ2-5,TRBV7-9,14,CASSLSRGEETQYF,TGTGCCAGCAGCTTAAGTAGGGGTGAGGAGACCCAGTACTTC
few,-,TRBJ1-1,TRBV3-1,14,CASSQVGENTEAFF,TGTGCCAGCAGCCAAGTGGGGGAGAACACTGAAGCTTTCTTT
-,-,TRBJ2-6,TRBV29-1,14,CSVGRGSGANVLTF,TGCAGCGTCGGAAGGGGGTCTGGGGCCAACGTCCTGACTTTC
-,TRBD2,TRBJ2-1,TRBV12-3/TRBV12-4,16,CASSQLSAGGRYEQFF,TGTGCCAGCAGTCAACTTTCAGCGGGAGGGCGGTATGAGCAGTTCTTC
-,-,TRBJ2-3,TRBV6-5,16,CASSYALGGDTDTQYF,TGTGCCAGCAGTTACGCGCTGGGCGGAGACACAGATACGCAGTATTTT
many,TRBD1,TRBJ1-6,TRBV12-3/TRBV12-4,14,CASTPGQGNSPLHF,TGTGCCAGCACCCCGGGACAGGGTAATTCACCCCTCCACTTT
few,-,TRBJ2-1,TRBV29-1,15,CSVEGWRGAYGEQFF,TGCAGCGTTGAGGGATGGAGGGGGGCTTATGGTGAGCAGTTCTTC
-,-,TRBJ1-4,TRBV5-1,14,CASSLGAGGEKLFF,TGCGCCAGCAGCTTGGGAGCAGGTGGAGAAAAACTGTTTTTT
few,-,TRBJ2-1,TRBV20-1,18,CSAREGGGTGTFYNEQFF,TGCAGTGCTAGGGAGGGTGGCGGGACCGGGACTTTCTACAATGAGCAGTTCTTC
-,-,TRBJ2-5,TRBV5-4,13,CASSLYTSETQYF,TGTGCCAGCAGCCTATACACCTCGGAGACCCAGTACTTC
few,-,TRBJ2-3,TRBV29-1,15,CSVDEERSHTDTQYF,TGCAGCGTTGATGAGGAGCGGAGCCACACAGATACGCAGTATTTT
-,-,TRBJ2-7,TRBV7-8,15,CASSLVWQGSHEQYF,TGTGCCAGCAGCTTAGTTTGGCAGGGCAGCCACGAGCAGTACTTC
-,-,TRBJ2-1,TRBV15,15,CATSRDITRYNEQFF,TGTGCCACCAGCAGAGATATAACCAGATACAATGAGCAGTTCTTC
-,TRBD1,TRBJ2-5,TRBV7-9,15,CASSLPGGVFETQYF,TGTGCCAGCAGCTTACCAGGGGGCGTTTTTGAGACCCAGTACTTC
few,TRBD2,TRBJ2-7,TRBV12-3/TRBV12-4,13,CASTSGGAGEQYF,TGTGCCAGCACCTCGGGGGGGGCCGGAGAGCAGTACTTC
many,-,TRBJ2-5,TRBV10-3,12,CATSREKETQYF,TGTGCCACCTCCCGAGAGAAAGAGACCCAGTACTTC
few,-,TRBJ2-3,TRBV24-1,16,CATSDSRPGRRDTQYF,TGTGCCACCAGTGATTCCCGACCTGGGCGTCGGGATACGCAGTATTTT
few,TRBD1,TRBJ2-3,TRBV24-1,15,CATSDLPGTASAQYF,TGTGCCACCAGTGATCTGCCTGGGACAGCAAGTGCGCAGTATTTT
few,-,TRBJ2-2,TRBV29-1,13,CSVAPRSTGELFF,TGCAGCGTTGCCCCGAGGAGCACCGGGGAGCTGTTTTTT
-,TRBD2,TRBJ2-1,TRBV20-1,15,CSATAGTTTDNQQFF,TGCAGTGCTACAGCCGGGACTACAACAGACAATCAGCAGTTCTTC
many,-,TRBJ1-1,TRBV5-6,13,CASSFEGVTEAFF,TGTGCCAGCAGCTTTGAAGGGGTCACTGAAGCTTTCTTT
many,-,TRBJ2-1,TRBV4-2,11,CASSHSNEQFF,TGTGCCAGCAGCCATAGCAATGAGCAGTTCTTC
many,-,TRBJ1-2,TRBV10-3,12,CAISDSYYGYTF,TGTGCCATCAGTGACAGCTACTATGGCTACACCTTC
few,-,TRBJ2-6,TRBV4-1,14,CASSQLFGANVLTF,TGCGCCAGCAGCCAACTTTTTGGGGCCAACGTCCTGACTTTC
many,-,TRBJ2-3,TRBV9,15,CASSVAGGVTDTQYF,TGTGCCAGCAGCGTAGCTGGCGGGGTCACAGATACGCAGTATTTT
few,TRBD1,TRBJ2-7,TRBV5-1,16,CASSHQVGQGVNEQYF,TGCGCCAGCAGCCACCAGGTAGGACAGGGCGTCAACGAGCAGTACTTC
-,-,TRBJ2-1,TRBV5-1,13,CASRRGSYNEQFF,TGCGCCAGCAGGCGGGGCTCCTACAATGAGCAGTTCTTC
many,-,TRBJ2-1,TRBV12-3/TRBV12-4,16,CASSLGFSGARNEQFF,TGTGCCAGCAGTTTAGGTTTCAGTGGAGCGAGAAATGAGCAGTTCTTC
many,-,TRBJ2-3,TRBV20-1,11,CRAEGGDTQYF,TGCAGGGCAGAAGGGGGAGATACGCAGTATTTT
-,-,TRBJ1-5,TRBV20-1,13,CSASRTSNQPQHF,TGCAGTGCCTCACGGACGAGCAATCAGCCCCAGCATTTT
few,TRBD2,TRBJ2-1,TRBV28,20,CASEFRRGLAGVTGYNEQFF,TGTGCCAGCGAATTTAGGCGAGGACTAGCGGGAGTAACGGGCTACAATGAGCAGTTCTTC
-,TRBD2,TRBJ2-2,TRBV6-2/TRBV6-3,17,CASSYSLSGRDTGELFF,TGTGCCAGCAGTTACTCGCTTAGCGGGAGGGACACCGGGGAGCTGTTTTTT
few,-,TRBJ2-2,TRBV29-1,14,CSVTQGGFTGELFF,TGCAGCGTTACTCAGGGGGGATTCACCGGGGAGCTGTTTTTT
few,-,TRBJ2-5,TRBV27,13,CASSLFRRETQYF,TGTGCCAGCAGTTTGTTCCGCCGGGAGACCCAGTACTTC
few,-,TRBJ1-1,TRBV28,13,CASSPRAVTEAFF,TGTGCCAGCAGCCCCAGGGCAGTCACTGAAGCTTTCTTT
-,-,TRBJ2-6,TRBV20-1,14,CSARDARGANVLTF,TGCAGTGCCAGAGACGCGAGAGGGGCCAACGTCCTGACTTTC
-,TRBD1,TRBJ2-2,TRBV12-3/TRBV12-4,16,CASRTGTGGHTGELFF,TGTGCCAGCAGAACCGGGACAGGGGGCCACACCGGGGAGCTGTTTTTT
-,-,TRBJ1-5,TRBV24-1,13,CAIETVSNQPQHF,TGTGCCATTGAGACAGTTAGCAATCAGCCCCAGCATTTT
few,-,TRBJ1-5,TRBV7-8,17,CASSLPRRFDSNQPQHF,TGTGCCAGCAGCTTACCCCGACGTTTCGATAGCAATCAGCCCCAGCATTTT
-,-,TRBJ1-4,TRBV12-3/TRBV12-4,15,CASSFSDRVNEKLFF,TGTGCCAGCAGTTTCTCCGACCGAGTGAATGAAAAACTGTTTTTT
few,-,TRBJ2-1,TRBV7-2,14,CASSLGWGSIEQFF,TGTGCCAGCAGCTTAGGGTGGGGCAGCATCGAGCAGTTCTTC
few,-,TRBJ2-5,TRBV6-5,17,CASSYSSTSRWVETQYF,TGTGCCAGCAGTTACTCTTCGACTAGTCGGTGGGTAGAGACCCAGTACTTC
-,TRBD2,TRBJ2-3,TRBV7-2,15,CASSSSGGRADTQYF,TGTGCCAGCAGCTCTAGCGGGGGGAGGGCAGATACGCAGTATTTT
-,-,TRBJ1-1,TRBV18,14,CASSPSTVNTEAFF,TGTGCCAGCTCACCATCCACAGTGAACACTGAAGCTTTCTTT
-,TRBD2,TRBJ2-1,TRBV28,16,CASSQNLAGAHNEQFF,TGTGCCAGCAGCCAAAATCTAGCGGGAGCCCACAATGAGCAGTTCTTC
-,TRBD2,TRBJ2-5,TRBV11-2,18,CASSKIAGGVLRKETQYF,TGTGCCAGCAGCAAAATAGCGGGGGGCGTCTTGCGAAAAGAGACCCAGTACTTC
-,-,TRBJ1-2,TRBV20-1,14,CSAKNTGSNYGYTF,TGCAGTGCTAAAAATACAGGGTCCAACTATGGCTACACCTTC
-,TRBD1,TRBJ2-2,TRBV5-1,14,CASSLQGVTGELFF,TGCGCCAGCAGCCTGCAGGGGGTCACCGGGGAGCTGTTTTTT